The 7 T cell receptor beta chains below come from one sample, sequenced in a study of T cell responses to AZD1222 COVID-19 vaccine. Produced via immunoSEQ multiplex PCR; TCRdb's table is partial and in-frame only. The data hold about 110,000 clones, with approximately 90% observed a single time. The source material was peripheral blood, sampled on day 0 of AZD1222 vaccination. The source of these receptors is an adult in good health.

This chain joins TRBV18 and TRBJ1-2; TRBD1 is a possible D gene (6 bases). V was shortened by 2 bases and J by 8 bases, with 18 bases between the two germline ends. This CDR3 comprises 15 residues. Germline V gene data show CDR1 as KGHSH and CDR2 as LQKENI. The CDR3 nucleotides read TGTGCCAGCTCACCATCTAGGACAGAATCCGGCGGCTACACCTTC. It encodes CASSPSRTESGGYTF.

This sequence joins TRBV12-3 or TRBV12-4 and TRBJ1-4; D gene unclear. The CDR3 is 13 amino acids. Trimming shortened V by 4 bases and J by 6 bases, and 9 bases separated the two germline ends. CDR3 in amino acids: CASSWQSHEKLFF. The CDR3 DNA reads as TGTGCCAGCAGTTGGCAGTCCCATGAAAAACTGTTTTTT.

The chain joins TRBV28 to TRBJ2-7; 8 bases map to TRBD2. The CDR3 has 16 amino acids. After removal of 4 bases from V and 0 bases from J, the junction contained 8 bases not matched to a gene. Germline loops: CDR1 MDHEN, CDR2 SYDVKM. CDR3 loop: CASSSSPRGGSYEQYF. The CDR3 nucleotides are TGTGCCAGCAGTTCCTCACCTCGGGGGGGCTCCTACGAGCAGTACTTC.

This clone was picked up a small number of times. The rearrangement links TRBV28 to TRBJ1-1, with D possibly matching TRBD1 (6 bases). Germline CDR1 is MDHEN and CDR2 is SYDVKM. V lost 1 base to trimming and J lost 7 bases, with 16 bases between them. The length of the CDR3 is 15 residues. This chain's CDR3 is CASSLSSGLRGEAFF. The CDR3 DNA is TGTGCCAGCAGTTTATCCAGCGGTCTCAGGGGTGAAGCTTTCTTT. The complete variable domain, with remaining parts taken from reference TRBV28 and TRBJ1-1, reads DVKVTQSSRYLVKRTGEKVFLECVQDMDHENMFWYRQDPGLGLRLIYFSYDVKMKEKGDIPEGYSVSREKKERFSLILESASTNQTSMYLCASSLSSGLRGEAFFGQGTRLTVV.

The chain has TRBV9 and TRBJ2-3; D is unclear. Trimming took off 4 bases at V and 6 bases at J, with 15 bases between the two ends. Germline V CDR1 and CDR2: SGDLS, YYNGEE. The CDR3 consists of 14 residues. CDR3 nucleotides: TGTGCCAGCAGCCCCCGACCCCTGGGGGATACGCAGTATTTT. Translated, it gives CASSPRPLGDTQYF.

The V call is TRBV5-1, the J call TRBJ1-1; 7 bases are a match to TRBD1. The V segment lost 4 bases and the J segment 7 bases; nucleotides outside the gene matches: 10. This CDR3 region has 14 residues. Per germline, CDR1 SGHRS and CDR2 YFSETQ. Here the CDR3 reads CASSPDRQTVEAFF. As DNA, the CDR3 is TGCGCCAGCAGCCCGGACAGGCAGACAGTTGAAGCTTTCTTT.

The CDR3 nucleotides read TGTGCCAGCTCACCGGCAATGAACACTGAAGCTTTCTTT. It translates to CASSPAMNTEAFF. The rearrangement links TRBV18 to TRBJ1-1; D gene uncertain. The germline gives CDR1 KGHSH, CDR2 LQKENI. V was cut by 3 bases and J by 0 bases, with 5 bases left in between. CDR3 length: 13 residues.